Listed below are T cell receptor beta chains from one sample, sequenced in a study of blood T cell repertoires in COVID-19. The data were produced by immunoSEQ multiplex PCR, yet TCRdb's version contains in-frame clones alone and is incomplete. The table shows roughly 220,000 clones, with roughly nine tenths occurring only once. The sample comprised PBMCs or T cells enriched from blood (not recorded which). The receptors originated from a woman under 30 in a cohort exposed to, infected with or recovered from COVID-19 (not recorded which). CDR3s include the opening cysteine and the closing phenylalanine or tryptophan. D genes are given only for firm matches. Clone size is shown for a subset of rows, as once, few, many or a class of expanded clone.

abundance | j_gene | d_gene | v_gene | CDR3nt | CDR3aa
NA | TRBJ2-1 | TRBD2 | TRBV29-1 | TGCAGCGTTGTGGGCCGCGGACTAGCGGGGGTTAATGAGCAGTTCTTC | CSVVGRGLAGVNEQFF
NA | TRBJ1-3 | NA | TRBV5-5 | TGTGCCAGCAGCTTAGGGACAACTGGAAACACCATATATTTT | CASSLGTTGNTIYF
NA | TRBJ2-5 | NA | TRBV2 | TGTGCCAGCAGTGAAAGGGGAGAGACCCAGTACTTC | CASSERGETQYF
NA | TRBJ1-1 | TRBD1 | TRBV29-1 | TGCAGCGTCGAAGGGACAGAGAACACTGAAGCTTTCTTT | CSVEGTENTEAFF
once | TRBJ2-1 | TRBD2 | TRBV18 | TGTGCCAGCTCACCACCGGCGGGAGGGTTCAATGAGCAGTTCTTC | CASSPPAGGFNEQFF
NA | TRBJ2-1 | NA | TRBV4-1 | TGCGCCAGCAGCCAAGAGGTCACTAGCAACCATGAGCAGTTCTTC | CASSQEVTSNHEQFF
once | TRBJ2-1 | NA | TRBV2 | TGTGCCAGCAGTGAACAGGGATATGAGCAGTTCTTC | CASSEQGYEQFF
NA | TRBJ2-1 | TRBD2 | TRBV7-7 | TGTGCTAGCAGCCCACTAGCGGGGTACTACAATGAGCAGTTCTTC | CASSPLAGYYNEQFF
NA | TRBJ2-5 | NA | TRBV5-4 | TGTGCCAGCAGCCCAGAACAGCGGTACCAAGAGACCCAGTACTTC | CASSPEQRYQETQYF
NA | TRBJ2-3 | TRBD2 | TRBV12-5 | TGTGCTAGTGGCTCTAGCGGGAGAGGGAGTGCAGATACGCAGTATTTT | CASGSSGRGSADTQYF
NA | TRBJ2-1 | NA | TRBV7-9 | TGTGCCAGCAGCTTAGCAGGGTTCGGGGGAGAGCAGTTCTTC | CASSLAGFGGEQFF
NA | TRBJ2-7 | NA | TRBV10-3 | TGTGCCATCAGTGTGAGATCCACCTCCTACGAGCAGTACTTC | CAISVRSTSYEQYF
NA | TRBJ1-4 | TRBD1 | TRBV28 | TGTGCCAGCAGTAACAGGGGAACTAATGAAAAACTGTTTTTT | CASSNRGTNEKLFF
NA | TRBJ2-6 | TRBD1 | TRBV25-1 | TGTGCCAGCAGCCCACAGGGGGCTGGGGCCAACGTCCTGACTTTC | CASSPQGAGANVLTF
NA | TRBJ1-6 | TRBD1 | TRBV6-5 | TGTGCCAGCTTAGACAGGGTAAATTCACCCCTCCACTTT | CASLDRVNSPLHF
NA | TRBJ2-1 | TRBD1 | TRBV7-9 | TGTGCCAGCAGCTCACCCGGACAGGGAAGCGATGAGCAGTTCTTC | CASSSPGQGSDEQFF
once | TRBJ2-1 | NA | TRBV24-1 | TGTGCCACCAGTGATTATAGGGGGGGTGAGCAGTTCTTC | CATSDYRGGEQFF
NA | TRBJ1-3 | TRBD1 | TRBV4-2 | TGTGCCAGCAGCCAAGAAACAGGGGAGATTGTTAGAAACACCATATATTTT | CASSQETGEIVRNTIYF
NA | TRBJ1-2 | TRBD1 | TRBV2 | TGTGCCAGCAGTGTTCGGGACAGGGACTATGGCTACACCTTC | CASSVRDRDYGYTF
NA | TRBJ1-4 | NA | TRBV15 | TGTGCCACCAGCAGAGTGCCCCGGGGGGAAAAACTGTTTTTT | CATSRVPRGEKLFF
NA | TRBJ2-1 | NA | TRBV10-2 | TGCGCCAGCAGTGAGTCAGGAGGGACCCACAATGAGCAGTTCTTC | CASSESGGTHNEQFF
NA | TRBJ1-2 | TRBD1 | TRBV24-1 | TGTGCCACCAGTGATCACAGACAGGGGGAAGGCTACACCTTC | CATSDHRQGEGYTF
NA | TRBJ2-1 | NA | TRBV5-8 | TGTGCCAGCGGTTTAGCCCACAATGAGCAGTTCTTC | CASGLAHNEQFF
NA | TRBJ2-5 | NA | TRBV2 | TGTGCCAGCAGCCCCAGGGGACCCAGTGGGGAGACCCAGTACTTC | CASSPRGPSGETQYF
once | TRBJ2-7 | NA | TRBV4-1 | TGCGCCAGCAGCCCCGATCCAAGGCCGGGAGCAGAGGAGCAGTACTTC | CASSPDPRPGAEEQYF
NA | TRBJ1-1 | NA | TRBV3-1/TRBV3-2 | TGTGCCAGCAGTTCGTTCGGGAGGACGCGGTTTGAAGCTTTCTTT | CASSSFGRTRFEAFF
NA | TRBJ2-1 | TRBD1 | TRBV3-1/TRBV3-2 | TGTGCCAGCAGCCCTCAAGGGACAGGTAAATACAATGAGCAGTTCTTC | CASSPQGTGKYNEQFF
NA | TRBJ2-1 | NA | TRBV13 | TGTGCCAGCAGCATTGGGGGGGCTGGCTACAATGAGCAGTTCTTC | CASSIGGAGYNEQFF
NA | TRBJ1-4 | NA | TRBV5-1 | TGCGCCAGCAGCCCCGGCGGGCGGTCAACTAATGAAAAACTGTTTTTT | CASSPGGRSTNEKLFF
NA | TRBJ2-7 | NA | TRBV5-3 | TGTGCCAGAAGCTCCCAGGGCGCTGTCCGACACGAGCAGTACTTC | CARSSQGAVRHEQYF
NA | TRBJ1-2 | NA | TRBV18 | TGTGCCAGCTCACGAGAGGGAAGCTATGGCTACACCTTC | CASSREGSYGYTF
NA | TRBJ1-2 | TRBD1 | TRBV7-3 | TGTGCCAGCAGCCAGGGACAGGGAGGCTATGGCTACACCTTC | CASSQGQGGYGYTF
NA | TRBJ1-1 | NA | TRBV2 | TGTGCCAGCAGTAACTCCCCGGGGGGGGCTCGTGAAGCTTTCTTT | CASSNSPGGAREAFF
NA | TRBJ2-2 | TRBD1 | TRBV24-1 | TGTGCCACCAGTGATCCCGGGACAGGGTTTACCGGGGAGCTGTTTTTT | CATSDPGTGFTGELFF
NA | TRBJ2-5 | TRBD2 | TRBV5-4 | TGTGCCAGCAGCTTGGTGACGGGGGGGCTTCCAGAGACCCAGTACTTC | CASSLVTGGLPETQYF
NA | TRBJ2-5 | TRBD2 | TRBV7-8 | TGTGCCAGCGGGTTAACTAGCGGCGGAGAGACCCAGTACTTC | CASGLTSGGETQYF
NA | TRBJ2-7 | NA | TRBV6-2/TRBV6-3 | TGTGCCAGCAGTTACTCAACGGGGGCCTACGAGCAGTACTTC | CASSYSTGAYEQYF
few | TRBJ1-5 | TRBD1 | TRBV5-3 | TGTGCCAGAAGCGACAGGGGAAACGGGCAGCCCCAGCATTTT | CARSDRGNGQPQHF
NA | TRBJ1-6 | NA | TRBV28 | TGTGCCAGCAGCTACCAGAAGGGGTTGTCACCCCTCCACTTT | CASSYQKGLSPLHF
NA | TRBJ2-7 | NA | TRBV5-1 | TGCGCCAGCAGCTACAGGGAGAGGGCTTCAGACGAGCAGTACTTC | CASSYRERASDEQYF
NA | TRBJ2-5 | NA | TRBV28 | TGTGCCAGCAGTTTAGGACAGCAAGAGACCCAGTACTTC | CASSLGQQETQYF
few | TRBJ2-2 | NA | TRBV11-2 | TGTGCCAGCAGCCCACTAGCCGGGGAGCTGTTTTTT | CASSPLAGELFF
NA | TRBJ2-3 | NA | TRBV7-2 | TGTGCCAGCAGCCCGGGACTGTGGACAGATACGCAGTATTTT | CASSPGLWTDTQYF
NA | TRBJ1-4 | NA | TRBV5-1 | TGCGCCAGCAGCTGGAAGGACAGCCCTAATGAAAAACTGTTTTTT | CASSWKDSPNEKLFF
NA | TRBJ2-1 | TRBD1 | TRBV27 | TGTGCCAGCAGTTTCAGCTCCATCCGGACAGGGAGCTCCTACAATGAGCAGTTCTTC | CASSFSSIRTGSSYNEQFF
NA | TRBJ2-5 | NA | TRBV18 | TGTGCCAGCTCACCAGGCCAGGGCCCCCAAGAGACCCAGTACTTC | CASSPGQGPQETQYF
NA | TRBJ2-5 | NA | TRBV7-6 | TGTGCCAGCAGCTCGGACGGGGAAGTAGAGACCCAGTACTTC | CASSSDGEVETQYF
few | TRBJ2-7 | NA | TRBV18 | TGTGCCAGCTCACCACTAGCGGACGAGCAGTACTTC | CASSPLADEQYF
few | TRBJ2-1 | TRBD2 | TRBV4-1 | TGCGCCAGCAGCCAAGTTGGCGGGGGGGCGCCTGAGCAGTTCTTC | CASSQVGGGAPEQFF
NA | TRBJ2-7 | TRBD2 | TRBV2 | TGTGCCAGCAGGGGGACTAGCGGATCCTACGAGCAGTACTTC | CASRGTSGSYEQYF
NA | TRBJ2-2 | TRBD2 | TRBV6-1 | TGTGCCAGCAGTGGACTAGCGGGGGGCAGGGGCCGAAGTACCGGGGAGCTGTTTTTT | CASSGLAGGRGRSTGELFF
NA | TRBJ2-1 | TRBD1 | TRBV28 | TGTGCCAGCCTTAATCAGGGGGCGAGCTCCTACAATGAGCAGTTCTTC | CASLNQGASSYNEQFF
NA | TRBJ2-2 | TRBD1 | TRBV14 | TGTGCCAGCAGCCAAGGGTTGACAGGGACCGGGGAGCTGTTTTTT | CASSQGLTGTGELFF
NA | TRBJ1-3 | TRBD1 | TRBV16 | TGTGCCAGCAGCCAGACAGGGATTACAAACACCATATATTTT | CASSQTGITNTIYF
NA | TRBJ1-2 | NA | TRBV2 | TGTGCCAGCAGGGAAGGGACATATAACTATGGCTACACCTTC | CASREGTYNYGYTF
few | TRBJ2-3 | NA | TRBV12-3/TRBV12-4 | TGTGCCAGCAGAACAGTGGATACGCAGTATTTT | CASRTVDTQYF
NA | TRBJ2-1 | NA | TRBV7-9 | TGTGCCAGCAGCTTCGGGGGGCTAACTAATGAGCAGTTCTTC | CASSFGGLTNEQFF